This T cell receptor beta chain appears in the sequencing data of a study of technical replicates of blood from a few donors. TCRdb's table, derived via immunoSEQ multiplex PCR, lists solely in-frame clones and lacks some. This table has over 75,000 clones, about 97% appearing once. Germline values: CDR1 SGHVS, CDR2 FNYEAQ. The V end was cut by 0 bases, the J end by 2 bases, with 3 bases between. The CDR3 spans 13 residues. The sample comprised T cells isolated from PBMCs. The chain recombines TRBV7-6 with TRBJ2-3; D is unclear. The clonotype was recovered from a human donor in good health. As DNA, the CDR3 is TGTGCCAGCAGCTTAGCCTCCACAGATACGCAGTATTTT. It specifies CASSLASTDTQYF. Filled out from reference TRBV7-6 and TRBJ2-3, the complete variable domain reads GAGVSQSPRYKVTKRGQDVALRCDPISGHVSLYWYRQALGQGPEFLTYFNYEAQQDKSGLPNDRFSAERPEGSISTLTIQRTEQRDSAMYRCASSLASTDTQYFGPGTRLTVL.